The TCR beta chain under discussion was sequenced for a study of Graves' ophthalmopathy and Graves' hyperthyroidism. Overall study results and limits: Ophthalmopathy versus stable hyperthyroidism: 13-signature model gave just under 90% sensitivity, 65% to 82% specificity. The authors also found most expanded thyroid clonotypes above 0.001 frequency in blood.

The TCR beta CDR3 regions underwent amplification from RNA transcripts. RT-PCR was first run with HTBI primers, then multiplex PCR in a second round. TCRdb re-derived calls from the multiplex PCR reads in MiXCR, one entry per CDR3 protein. The table shows about 550,000 distinct CDR3 sequences, with about 40% occurring only once. The CDR3 consists of 15 residues. In germline, CDR1 is LGHNA, CDR2 YNFKEQ. The junction had 4 bases not matched to a gene; V was cut back by 1 base and J by 7 bases. Ten or more counts support this clonotype. The antigen is undetermined. The origin of this receptor is an adult man with Graves' hyperthyroidism. The sample comprised peripheral blood or thyroid tissue (not recorded which). The gene calls are TRBV4-2 and TRBJ2-6; 7 bases are shared with TRBD2. This chain's CDR3 is CASSQGREGANVLTF. The CDR3, as DNA: TGTGCCAGCAGCCAAGGAAGGGAGGGTGCCAACGTCCTGACTTTC.